This TCR beta chain is drawn from a study of blood T cells in healthy people across ages. Broader study findings: Correlation between TCR beta diversity and naive T cell percentage was strong. PBMCs that were unsorted prevented a conclusive naive versus antigen-experienced comparison.

For the second PCR, which ran for 7 to 11 cycles, a sample-barcoded 5' primer and a J-beta primer mix were used. A single record per CDR3 protein comes from TCRdb applying MiXCR to the 5' RACE reads. The table includes 700,000 or so distinct CDR3 sequences, 40% to 45% detected once. This clonotype was seen a handful of times. Its antigen is as yet unknown. The source material was blood. The clonotype comes from a man at least 80 years old in good health.

The CDR3 is CASSVKTLYEQYF. The CDR3 DNA is TGTGCCAGCAGCGTAAAGACCCTCTACGAGCAGTACTTC. This chain connects TRBV7-2 to TRBJ2-7, with D hard to call. The CDR3 is made up of 13 amino acids. Germline assignment: CDR1 SGHTA and CDR2 FQGNSA. V lost 5 bases and J 3 bases, leaving 11 bases between the germline ends.